These 23 T cell receptor beta chains came from one sample sequenced in a study of T cell repertoires in cytomegalovirus infection. TCRdb reprocessed the reads via MiXCR and lists one record per CDR3 protein. This sample carries 130,000 or so distinct CDR3 sequences, about 6% of them seen once, and the ten largest clones take over 15%. The material sequenced was PBMCs. These receptors came from a human donor in good health (CMV status not recorded). Some clones in this sample may be carry-over from other donors' samples.

This clonotype was seen repeatedly, ten times or more. The CDR3 loop is CASSPARFGNTIYF. CDR3 nucleotides: TGTGCCAGCAGTCCCGCCCGCTTTGGAAACACCATATATTTT. The V gene is TRBV28, the J gene TRBJ1-3; no definite D call. Trimming removed 5 bases at V and 3 bases at J, with 11 bases between. Per germline, CDR1 MDHEN and CDR2 SYDVKM. The CDR3 totals 14 residues.

This clonotype appeared many times. The chain employs TRBV5-4 and TRBJ2-3; D gene uncertain. The CDR3 length is 12 residues. Trimming cost V 5 bases and J 10 bases, with 14 bases left between them. From germline, CDR1 is SGHNT and CDR2 YYREEE (reference sequence). In nucleotides, the CDR3 is TGTGCCAGCAGTGAAGCCGGTGGGGCGCAGTATTTT. Translated, it gives CASSEAGGAQYF.

The chain links TRBV10-3 to TRBJ2-7; possibly TRBD2 for D (7 bases). Trimming took 8 bases from V and 6 from J, leaving 23 bases between them. Germline CDR1 is ENHRY and CDR2 is SYGVKD. The CDR3 length is 15 residues. CDR3 region: CAIRAVAGAPGEQYF. CDR3 bases: TGTGCCATCCGAGCGGTCGCGGGGGCCCCTGGCGAGCAGTACTTC.

J is TRBJ1-2 and V is TRBV7-6; 8 positions match TRBD1. CDR1 and CDR2 (germline): SGHVS, FNYEAQ. Trimming took 0 bases from V and 6 from J; bases not matched to a gene: 6. This CDR3 is built from 15 residues. The CDR3 reads CASSLAFDRGDGYTF. The CDR3 DNA reads TGTGCCAGCAGCTTAGCGTTCGACAGGGGTGATGGCTACACCTTC.

This clonotype was seen repeatedly, ten times or more. The chain joins TRBV6-6 to TRBJ2-7; TRBD2 might be the D (6 bases). The CDR3 totals 17 residues. Trimming shortened V by 2 bases and J by 2 bases, and 19 bases separated the two germline ends. Germline CDR1 is MNHNY and CDR2 is SVGAGI (reference sequence). DNA of the CDR3: TGTGCCAGCAGTTACCGCGGGGATGCCTGGGGAGCCTACGAGCAGTACTTC. Protein sequence: CASSYRGDAWGAYEQYF.

The chain recombines TRBV5-1 with TRBJ2-7, with D perhaps TRBD1 (8 bases). Germline CDR1 reads SGHRS; CDR2 reads YFSETQ. CDR3 length: 17 residues. V lost 2 bases, J lost 6 bases, and 24 bases lay in between. The CDR3: CASSFIIAGGQGGEQYF. CDR3 DNA sequence: TGCGCCAGCAGCTTTATAATAGCGGGTGGACAGGGTGGCGAGCAGTACTTC.

This rearrangement joins TRBV20-1 to TRBJ1-5, with 8 bases matching TRBD1. Unmatched junction bases numbered 6, after V lost 4 bases and J lost 7 bases. CDR3 size: 13 residues. CDR1 DFQATT and CDR2 SNEGSKA come from the germline V gene (reference sequence). The CDR3 protein is CSANPDRDQPQHF. The CDR3 region has the DNA TGCAGTGCTAACCCGGACAGGGACCAGCCCCAGCATTTT.

This clonotype was observed many times. This rearrangement joins TRBV7-2 to TRBJ1-1; 8 nucleotides agree with TRBD1. The V gene's germline CDR1 is SGHTA and CDR2 FQGNSA. Trimming cost V 5 bases and J 3 bases; bases outside gene matches: 8. CDR3 length equals 15 residues. As DNA, the CDR3 is TGTGCCAGCAGCCAGGACAGGGCGAGGGACACTGAAGCTTTCTTT. Translating it yields CASSQDRARDTEAFF.

This clonotype was picked up many times. V usage is TRBV15 and J usage is TRBJ1-3, with TRBD1 as a possible D gene (5 bases). The CDR3 covers 16 residues. Between the trimmed V and J ends, which lost 0 bases and 8 bases, there was a span of 17 bases. CDR1 is LNHNV and CDR2 is YYDKDF in the germline V gene (reference sequence). The DNA of the CDR3 is TGTGCCACCAGCAGAGATAACCCAGGGCTAAGTGACACCATATATTTT. Translation: CATSRDNPGLSDTIYF.

This clonotype was observed a handful of times. This sequence joins TRBV5-1 and TRBJ1-1; D gene unclear. The CDR3 has 14 residues. CDR1 and CDR2 from the germline V gene are SGHRS and YFSETQ. V lost 0 bases, J lost 5 bases, and 11 bases lay in between. CDR3 sequence (DNA): TGCGCCAGCAGCTTGGAATCAGTACGAACTGAAGCTTTCTTT. Protein product: CASSLESVRTEAFF.

This clonotype was observed many times. The chain combines TRBV6-2 or TRBV6-3 with TRBJ2-6, with TRBD1 matching over 9 bases. V was clipped by 0 bases and J by 1 base; unmatched bases: 13. The CDR3 runs 21 residues. The V gene's germline CDR1 is MNHEY and CDR2 SVGEGT. The CDR3 region has the DNA TGTGCCAGCAGTTACTCCTACCTCCGGGACAGGGAGGTATCTGGGGCCAACGTCCTGACTTTC. This gives the protein CASSYSYLRDREVSGANVLTF.

There are many counts of this clonotype. The V gene is TRBV19, the J gene TRBJ2-4; TRBD1 might be the D (5 bases). Trimming pared 9 bases from V and 2 bases from J, leaving 17 bases between. The CDR3 totals 15 residues. Germline V CDR1 and CDR2: LNHDA, SQIVND (reference sequence). CDR3 amino acids: CASEYTGLTKNIQYF. The CDR3, as DNA: TGTGCCAGCGAATATACAGGCTTGACCAAAAACATTCAGTACTTC.

This clonotype was detected ten times or more. V usage is TRBV28 and J usage is TRBJ1-4; 10 bases map to TRBD1. The CDR3 extends over 14 amino acids. V lost 2 bases to trimming and J lost 10 bases; unmatched junction nucleotides: 4. Per germline, CDR1 MDHEN and CDR2 SYDVKM. The CDR3 here is CASSLRRQGAKLFF. The CDR3 nucleotides are TGTGCCAGCAGTTTACGCCGACAGGGGGCAAAACTGTTTTTT.

CDR3 loop: CASAGTLYNEQFF. In nucleotides, the CDR3 is TGTGCCAGCGCCGGGACTCTCTACAATGAGCAGTTCTTC. The V and J genes are TRBV19 and TRBJ2-1; weak D call: TRBD2 (6 bases). CDR3 length equals 13 residues. V lost 9 bases and J lost 3, with 12 bases in between. Germline values: CDR1 LNHDA, CDR2 SQIVND (reference sequence).

This clonotype was recorded at least ten times. The chain couples TRBV7-2 to TRBJ2-1; D is unresolved. Trimming pared 2 bases from V and 9 bases from J, leaving 5 bases between. The CDR3 runs to 11 residues. CDR1 is SGHTA and CDR2 is FQGNSA in the germline V gene. The CDR3 here is CASSLSIEQFF. CDR3 nucleotides: TGTGCCAGCAGCTTATCGATTGAGCAGTTCTTC.

This clonotype has a handful of counts. The V and J genes are TRBV5-1 and TRBJ2-3; D might be TRBD1 (5 bases). Germline CDR1 SGHRS, CDR2 YFSETQ. This CDR3 has 14 residues. V was cut by 3 bases and J by 6 bases, with 14 bases left in between. The CDR3 loop is CASSYQGSFDTQYF. In DNA form, the CDR3 reads TGCGCCAGCAGCTATCAGGGTTCTTTTGATACGCAGTATTTT.

In this sample, this clonotype turned up many times. The chain carries TRBV7-9 and TRBJ1-5; 7 bases align to TRBD1. CDR1 and CDR2 from the germline V gene are SEHNR and FQNEAQ (reference sequence). The CDR3 loop spans 13 amino acids. J lost 11 bases, V lost 5 bases, and 9 bases had no gene match. The chain's CDR3 is CASSPDRVGAQHF. CDR3 DNA: TGTGCCAGCAGCCCTGACAGGGTGGGGGCCCAGCATTTT.

This clonotype was observed many times. CDR3 DNA: TGTGCCAGCAGTCCGAGGGACAGGGTCCTGACTGAAGCTTTCTTT. Translated, it gives CASSPRDRVLTEAFF. The genes are TRBV12-3 or TRBV12-4 and TRBJ1-1, with 9 bases aligning to TRBD1. Trimming took 5 bases from V and 5 from J; bases not matched to a gene: 9. The CDR3 contains 15 residues.

This clonotype has a count of ten or more. The chain links TRBV5-1 to TRBJ1-5, with D unresolved. The CDR3 runs to 14 residues. CDR1 SGHRS and CDR2 YFSETQ come from the germline V gene. Deletions cut 4 bases from V and 0 bases from J, with 8 bases between. The CDR3 bases are TGCGCCAGCAGCCCCCTGGGTAGCAATCAGCCCCAGCATTTT. Residues: CASSPLGSNQPQHF.

This clonotype was seen at least ten times. The J gene is TRBJ1-6, the V gene TRBV7-2; D perhaps matches TRBD1 (5 bases). The CDR3 spans 13 residues. Germline CDR1 reads SGHTA; CDR2 reads FQGNSA. V dropped 5 bases and J dropped 10 bases, with 12 bases sitting between them. The CDR3 here is CASSPVGGSPLHF. The CDR3 coding sequence is TGTGCCAGCAGCCCCGTGGGGGGGTCACCCCTCCACTTT. Combining the CDR3 with reference TRBV7-2 and TRBJ1-6 gives the whole variable domain GAGVSQSPSNKVTEKGKDVELRCDPISGHTALYWYRQSLGQGLEFLIYFQGNSAPDKSGLPSDRFSAERTGGSVSTLTIQRTQQEDSAVYLCASSPVGGSPLHFGNGTRLTVT.

The J gene is TRBJ2-3, the V gene TRBV20-1; 9 nucleotides line up with TRBD2. Germline V gives CDR1 DFQATT, CDR2 SNEGSKA (reference sequence). This CDR3 is built from 14 residues. Trimming at V came to 6 bases and at J to 2 bases, leaving 6 bases not matched to a gene. CDR3 sequence (DNA): TGCAGTGCCCCGGGACTAGCCAACACAGATACGCAGTATTTT. Protein: CSAPGLANTDTQYF.

Only a few counts were recorded for this clonotype. The rearrangement joins TRBV4-3 to TRBJ1-2; no definite D call. Germline V lookup: CDR1 LGHNA, CDR2 YSLEER. V was shortened by 1 base and J by 8 bases, with 14 bases between the two germline ends. This CDR3 has 14 amino acids. CDR3 nucleotide sequence: TGCGCCAGCAGCCAAGCATCTAACCATCAAGGCTACACCTTC. Encoded protein: CASSQASNHQGYTF.

In regard to this clonotype: The junction departs from the called germline gene at one end, perhaps through a read error. The chain employs TRBV7-7 and TRBJ2-1; TRBD2 aligns across 7 bases. In germline, CDR1 is SSHAT, CDR2 FNYEAQ (reference sequence). The CDR3 totals 15 residues. As DNA, the CDR3 is TGTGCTAGCAGCTTGGGGTCGGGGGGCTACAATGAGCAGTTCTTC. Translated, it gives CASSLGSGGYNEQFF.